This T cell receptor (beta chain) derives from a study of cytomegalovirus exposure and HLA in healthy donors. Primers for the PCR totalled 60 Vbeta and 13 Jbeta. Only in-frame clones appear in the TCRdb table, and some are missing; sequencing was by immunoSEQ multiplex PCR. This table has about 79,000 clones, approximately 70% appearing once. The CDR3 runs to 13 residues. V was pared by 7 bases and J by 3 bases, with 13 bases between. Germline V gives CDR1 SQVTM, CDR2 ANQGSEA. The specimen sequenced was PBMCs. The rearrangement uses TRBV29-1 and TRBJ1-5; D is uncertain. This receptor was taken from a man between 60 and 75 years old in good health and CMV-seronegative. CDR3 residues: CSALDGFNQPQHF. CDR3 bases: TGCAGCGCCCTAGACGGCTTCAATCAGCCCCAGCATTTT.